In its sample, the clone carrying this T cell receptor beta chain was seen once. The data belong to a study of blood T cell repertoires in COVID-19. Looking at the study overall: The United States, Italy and Spain provided the acute and convalescent COVID-19 samples. Sample material is recorded as cDNA or gDNA derived from T cells, B-cell-depleted T cells, or PBMCs.

There are 14 residues in the CDR3. Per germline, CDR1 ENHRY and CDR2 SYGVKD. V lost 10 bases and J lost 1; bases outside the gene matches: 3. Original processing notes: Estimation of nucleated cell counts relied on the amplification of reference gene primers. Generated by immunoSEQ multiplex PCR, the TCRdb table keeps only in-frame clones and is missing some. The V and J calls and clone size are taken from that table; D and trimming were inferred from the DNA. The sample has about 180,000 clones, 86% seen once. V gene TRBV10-3 combines with J gene TRBJ2-5, with 13 bases aligning to TRBD2. The sample taken for sequencing was peripheral blood. The origin of this receptor is a young woman with active or convalescent COVID-19. As DNA, the CDR3 is TGTGCCACCGGGACTAGCGGGGTCCAAGAGACCCAGTACTTC. This sequence encodes CATGTSGVQETQYF.